This T cell receptor beta chain derives from a study of blood T cell repertoires in COVID-19. Grouping used clinical history reported by participants in a survey and questionnaire. Recovered status in Cohort 3 required two negative PCRs, clearance, or symptom resolution. Per the original methods: Reference gene primer amplification in the assay estimated nucleated cell counts. Libraries were prepared by immunoSEQ multiplex PCR; TCRdb keeps only in-frame clonotypes and omits some of them. V and J calls and clone size follow that table, whereas D and trimming were derived from the DNA. Among a few hundred thousand clones listed, around nine tenths were seen once. Per germline, CDR1 SGHTA and CDR2 FQGNSA. Germline trimming cut 4 bases from V and 4 bases from J; bases unmatched to any gene: 8. This CDR3 has 16 amino acids.

Sequenced: PBMCs or T cells enriched from blood (not recorded which). The receptor was derived from a woman under 40 who had recovered from COVID-19. The chain has TRBV7-2 and TRBJ1-3; 9 nucleotides align to TRBD1. The DNA of the CDR3 is TGTGCCAGCAGCTCCCAGGGACAGGGAGCCGGAAACACCATATATTTT. This translates into CASSSQGQGAGNTIYF.